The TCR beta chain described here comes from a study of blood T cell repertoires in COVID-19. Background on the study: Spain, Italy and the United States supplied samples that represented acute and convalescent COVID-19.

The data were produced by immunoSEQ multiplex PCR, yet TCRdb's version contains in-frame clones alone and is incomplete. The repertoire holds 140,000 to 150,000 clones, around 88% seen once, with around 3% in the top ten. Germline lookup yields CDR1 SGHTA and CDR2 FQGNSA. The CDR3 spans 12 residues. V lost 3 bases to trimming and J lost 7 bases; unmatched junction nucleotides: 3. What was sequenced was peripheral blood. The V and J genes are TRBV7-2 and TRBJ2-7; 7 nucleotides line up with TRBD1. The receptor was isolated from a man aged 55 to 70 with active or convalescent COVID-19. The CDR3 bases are TGTGCCAGCAGCTTGGACAGGCGGGAGCAGTACTTC. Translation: CASSLDRREQYF. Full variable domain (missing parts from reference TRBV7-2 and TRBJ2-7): GAGVSQSPSNKVTEKGKDVELRCDPISGHTALYWYRQSLGQGLEFLIYFQGNSAPDKSGLPSDRFSAERTGGSVSTLTIQRTQQEDSAVYLCASSLDRREQYFGPGTRLTVT.